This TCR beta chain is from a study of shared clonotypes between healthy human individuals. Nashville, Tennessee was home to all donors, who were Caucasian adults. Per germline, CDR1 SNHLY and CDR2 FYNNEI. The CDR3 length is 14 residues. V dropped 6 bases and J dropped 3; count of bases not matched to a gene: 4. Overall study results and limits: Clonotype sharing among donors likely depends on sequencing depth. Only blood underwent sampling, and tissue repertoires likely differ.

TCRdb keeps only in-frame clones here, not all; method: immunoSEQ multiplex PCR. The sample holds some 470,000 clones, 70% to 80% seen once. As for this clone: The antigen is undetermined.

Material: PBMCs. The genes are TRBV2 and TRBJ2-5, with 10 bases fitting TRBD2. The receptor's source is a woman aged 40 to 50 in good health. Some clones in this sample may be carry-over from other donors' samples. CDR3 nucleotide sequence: TGTGCCAGCAGGAGGACTAGCGGTAAAGAGACCCAGTACTTC. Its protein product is CASRRTSGKETQYF.